The 5 T cell receptor beta chains below come from one sample, sequenced in a study of blood T cells in healthy people across ages. Next came a second PCR, run for roughly 6 to 11 cycles, which used a sample-barcoded 5' primer along with a J-beta primer mix. MiXCR was run by TCRdb on the 5' RACE reads, yielding one entry per CDR3 protein. This table holds around 750,000 distinct CDR3 sequences, roughly 50% found once. The source material was blood. These receptors were taken from an elderly man in good health.

The chain combines TRBV29-1 with TRBJ2-6; D may match TRBD1 or TRBD2 (5 bases each). With 6 bases removed from V and 2 bases from J, the gap between germline ends came to 14 bases. CDR3 length: 15 amino acids. From germline, CDR1 is SQVTM and CDR2 ANQGSEA. The CDR3 loop reads CSVLHGAPGANVLTF. The CDR3 nucleotides read TGCAGCGTACTTCACGGGGCCCCTGGGGCCAACGTCCTGACTTTC.

This clonotype was counted only a few times. The chain employs TRBV5-1 and TRBJ2-4; D may be TRBD1 (6 bases). Germline V gene sequence: CDR1 SGHRS, CDR2 YFSETQ. The CDR3 has 18 amino acids. The V end lost 2 bases, the J end lost 1 base, and 19 bases lay between the germline ends. The CDR3 nucleotides are TGCGCCAGCAGCTTCACCACAGGGATGGACCGGGCCAAAAACATTCAGTACTTC. Its translation is CASSFTTGMDRAKNIQYF.

In this sample, this clonotype turned up a few times. The chain's CDR3 is CASSSTGLGKNIQYF. The CDR3 DNA follows: TGTGCCAGCAGCTCGACAGGGTTGGGCAAAAACATTCAGTACTTC. V gene TRBV27 combines with J gene TRBJ2-4, with TRBD1 matching over 7 bases. The CDR3 extends over 15 amino acids. After removal of 6 bases from V and 3 bases from J, the junction contained 8 bases not matched to a gene. The germline gives CDR1 MNHEY, CDR2 SMNVEV (reference sequence).

The genes are TRBV15 and TRBJ2-3; 7 bases match TRBD2. Trimming cost V 6 bases and J 1 base; bases outside gene matches: 7. The CDR3 sequence is 15 residues long. Per the germline V gene, CDR1 is LNHNV and CDR2 is YYDKDF (reference sequence). The CDR3 nucleotides read TGTGCCACCAGTGGGGGGGAGGGGCGCACAGATACGCAGTATTTT. Its protein product is CATSGGEGRTDTQYF.

This clonotype was detected a few times. The rearrangement joins TRBV4-1 to TRBJ2-1; the D call may be TRBD1 or TRBD2 (6 bases each). The CDR3 sequence is 17 residues long. The germline V gene encodes CDR1 MGHRA and CDR2 YSYEKL. Trimming cost V 3 bases and J 9 bases, with 24 bases left between them. CDR3 nucleotide sequence: TGCGCCAGCAGCCATGGGGGCCGGGACTCCTCCAGAGGTGAGCAGTTCTTC. Translating gives CASSHGGRDSSRGEQFF.